The entry that follows covers one TCR beta chain sequence. Its target antigen remains unknown. Base qualities are not provided; no much larger clone lies one nucleotide away. The germline ends are 12 bases apart after V is trimmed by 3 bases and J by 4 bases. Taken from cysteine to phenylalanine, the CDR3 has 15 residues. This entry keeps only the CDR3 DNA: 45 bases, framed from base 1. CDR1 is given as LNHDA and CDR2 as SQIVND, both from the germline V gene (reference sequence). TCRbeta CDR3 regions were amplified from genomic DNA using the immunoSEQ Assay, a bias-controlled multiplex PCR. The study's own analysis went as follows. The number of nucleated cells in each sample was estimated from the amplification of reference gene primers within the assay. To quantify the absolute abundance of each unique TCRbeta CDR3 rearrangement, sequence reads were collapsed and filtered. For each sample, productive Simpson clonality was calculated by taking the square root of Simpson's diversity index across productive rearrangements. The immuneACCESS repertoire file appears here via TCRdb, limited to in-frame rearrangements. These files lack a portion of the clones; in checked studies, under half of the deficit traces to unresolved V genes, and the cause of the others is not known. V and J calls and clone size follow that table, whereas D and trimming were derived from the DNA. The sample records more than 95,000 clones, 87% of which are singletons. The ten largest clones add up to 3% to 3.5% of the sample.

The sample belongs to a study of blood T cell repertoires in COVID-19 (dated by TCRdb to 2019 to 2021). As for the study more broadly: Collaborator samples came from the United States, Italy and Spain and covered acute and convalescent phases of COVID-19. The repertoires were released in a freely available public database intended as a resource for research on the immune response to SARS-CoV-2. Samples were obtained from the ongoing ImmuneRACE study (first 160 participants) and from over a thousand subjects provided by 6 global collaborators. Nearly every sample came with metadata listing a de-identified subject ID, COVID-19 status, age in years and sex. The material from the prospective study consisted of cDNA or gDNA derived from T cells, B-cell-depleted T cells, or PBMCs. Subjects who had been exposed to COVID-19, were actively infected with it, or had recovered from it provided the deeply sampled blood TCRbeta repertoires that made up the dataset. Where available, HLA class I and class II types were obtained from metadata supplied by the sample provider rather than from assay-based typing.

The paper as a whole reports these results and caveats: The amount of clinical and demographic metadata varied by source and participant and was provided uncurated.

Whole blood was collected in K2EDTA tubes by collaborating institutions according to the institutions' own protocols. For TCRbeta analysis, collaborator samples were shipped as frozen whole blood, as isolated PBMCs, or as DNA extracted from either sample type. The chain is assembled from TRBV19 and TRBJ1-4, with an unclear D gene assignment. The sequence derives from a man aged 45-60 years in a cohort sampled during active COVID-19. The sequencing sample was made of peripheral blood. CDR3 loop: CASSMRGGGNEKLFF. The DNA sequence reads TGTGCCAGTAGTATGCGGGGAGGAGGTAATGAAAAACTGTTTTTT.